This record covers a single TCR beta chain. Germline CDR1 reads MNHEY; CDR2 reads SVGAGI. Trimming pared 8 bases from V and 2 bases from J, leaving 7 bases between. The length of the CDR3 is 11 residues. Here immunoSEQ multiplex PCR was the method, and the copy in TCRdb shows in-frame clones only, minus some. The data contain about 140,000 clones, more than 75% of them singletons. These data originate in a study of blood T cell repertoires in COVID-19. Study context: The cDNA or gDNA used as material had been derived from T cells, B-cell-depleted T cells, or PBMCs.

What was sequenced was peripheral blood. The rearrangement links TRBV6-5 to TRBJ2-7; D call uncertain. This TCR came from an elderly woman with acute or convalescent COVID-19. CDR3 nucleotides: TGTGCCAGCCACGAGGCCTACGAGCAGTACTTC. It encodes CASHEAYEQYF.